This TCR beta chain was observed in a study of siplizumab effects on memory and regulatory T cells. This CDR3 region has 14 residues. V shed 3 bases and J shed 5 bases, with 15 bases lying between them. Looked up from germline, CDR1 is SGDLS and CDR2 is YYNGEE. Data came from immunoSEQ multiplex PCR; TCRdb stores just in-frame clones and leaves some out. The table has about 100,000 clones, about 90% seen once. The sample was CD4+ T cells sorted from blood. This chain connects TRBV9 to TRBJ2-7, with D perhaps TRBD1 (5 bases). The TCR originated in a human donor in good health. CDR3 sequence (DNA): TGTGCCAGCAGCGCTAGGGGAAACCTAAACGAGCAGTACTTC. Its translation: CASSARGNLNEQYF.